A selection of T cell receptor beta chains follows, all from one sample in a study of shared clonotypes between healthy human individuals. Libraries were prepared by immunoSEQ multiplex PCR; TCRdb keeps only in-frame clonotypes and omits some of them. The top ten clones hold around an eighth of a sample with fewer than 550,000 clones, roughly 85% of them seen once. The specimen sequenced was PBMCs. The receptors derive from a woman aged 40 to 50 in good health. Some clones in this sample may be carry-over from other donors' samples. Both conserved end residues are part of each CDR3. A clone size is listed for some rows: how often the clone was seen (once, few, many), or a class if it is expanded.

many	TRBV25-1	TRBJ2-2	CASSESGVRWNTGELFF
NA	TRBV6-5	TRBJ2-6	CASSYAGSSGANVLTF
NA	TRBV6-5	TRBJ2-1	CASSYTQTGSRNEQFF
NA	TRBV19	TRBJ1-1	CASSYREGAFF
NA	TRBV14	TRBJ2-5	CASSQLDSQETQYF
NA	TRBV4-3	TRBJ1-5	CASSQEPNQPQHF
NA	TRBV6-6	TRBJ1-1	CASSLDLSNTEAFF
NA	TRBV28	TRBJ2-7	CASSLWSQVGPTYEQYF
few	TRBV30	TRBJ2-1	CAWSPSRNEQFF
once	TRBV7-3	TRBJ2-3	CASSTGQLSTDTQYF
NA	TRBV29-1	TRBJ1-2	CSALGQGDGYTF
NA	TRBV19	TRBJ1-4	CASSISGQGREKLFF
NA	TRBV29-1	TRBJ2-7	CSVEGDSDEQYF
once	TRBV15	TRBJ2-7	CATSRDLLTGGAREQYF
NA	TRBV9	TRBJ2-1	CASSLSTGNRVNEQFF
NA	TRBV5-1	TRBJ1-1	CASSLGVYDLNTEAFF
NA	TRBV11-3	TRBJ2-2	CASSLIRGGTGELFF
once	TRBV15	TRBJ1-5	CATSRDYLQPQHF
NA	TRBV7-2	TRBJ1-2	CASSLAGGQSNYGYTF
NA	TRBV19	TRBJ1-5	CASSSKGLGNQPQHF
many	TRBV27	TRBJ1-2	CASSQSYSAANYGYTF
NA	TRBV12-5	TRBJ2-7	CASGLAGTVLWGAYEQYF
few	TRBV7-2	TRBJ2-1	CASSLSTLEQFF
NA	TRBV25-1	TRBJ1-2	CASSAPTTGNGYTF
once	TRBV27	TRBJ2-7	CASSPGHIYEQYF
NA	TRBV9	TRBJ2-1	CASSAGLVYNEQFF